The 5 T cell receptor beta chains reported below all come from one sample, sequenced in a study of post-analysis software for immune sequencing data. Whole-study results and caveats: Included in a set of roughly five TRBV segments more frequent in patients than controls were TRBV5-6, TRBV5-1 and TRBV20-1.

Their antigens are not known. Unique molecular identifiers were built into the TCR beta cDNA libraries. TCRdb reprocessed the PCR reads via MiXCR and lists one record per CDR3 protein. In the table there are roughly 670,000 distinct CDR3 sequences, approximately 60% of which are singletons. Sequenced: blood. The receptors stem from a girl aged 2 to 9 with multiple sclerosis.

This clonotype is a singleton in its sample. The CDR3 reads CASSFTGSTGETQYF. The CDR3 bases are TGTGCCAGCAGCTTTACAGGATCTACAGGAGAGACCCAGTACTTC. The rearrangement joins TRBV7-9 to TRBJ2-5; TRBD1 might be the D (5 bases). Germline CDR1 and CDR2: SEHNR and FQNEAQ (reference sequence). V was trimmed by 3 bases and J by 4 bases, leaving 15 bases between them. The CDR3 covers 15 residues. The full variable domain, rest sourced from reference TRBV7-9 and TRBJ2-5, is DTGVSQNPRHKITKRGQNVTFRCDPISEHNRLYWYRQTLGQGPEFLTYFQNEAQLEKSRLLSDRFSAERPKGSFSTLEIQRTEQGDSAMYLCASSFTGSTGETQYFGPGTRLLVL.

V gene TRBV6-5 combines with J gene TRBJ1-2; no firm D call. V lost 6 bases and J 4 bases, leaving 9 bases between the germline ends. The CDR3 covers 12 residues. Per the germline V gene, CDR1 is MNHEY and CDR2 is SVGAGI. Here the CDR3 reads CASRLPSYGYTF. The CDR3 region has the DNA TGTGCCAGCAGACTGCCGAGCTATGGCTACACCTTC.

The V call is TRBV6-5, the J call TRBJ1-2; 12 bases map to TRBD1. V was clipped by 7 bases and J by 10 bases; unmatched bases: 10. The CDR3 has 14 residues. CDR1 MNHEY and CDR2 SVGAGI come from the germline V gene. CDR3 loop: CASTGTGGGQDYTF. The DNA for the CDR3 is TGTGCCAGCACCGGGACAGGGGGCGGTCAAGACTACACCTTC.

The rearrangement uses TRBV29-1 and TRBJ2-1; a possible D gene is TRBD1 (6 bases). The germline V gene encodes CDR1 SQVTM and CDR2 ANQGSEA. Trimming took off 2 bases at V and 7 bases at J, with 15 bases between the two ends. The CDR3 is 14 amino acids. CDR3 in amino acids: CSVERLGDKNEQFF. CDR3 nucleotide sequence: TGCAGCGTTGAAAGGTTGGGGGACAAGAATGAGCAGTTCTTC.

The chain combines TRBV7-8 with TRBJ2-3, with TRBD2 identical over 13 bases. This CDR3 comprises 20 residues. V shed 5 bases, J shed 2 bases, and the junction held 16 bases outside the gene matches. CDR1 and CDR2 from the germline V gene are SGHVS and FQNEAQ. CDR3 protein: CASSLRLAGGRRGHTDTQYF. The CDR3 nucleotides read TGTGCCAGCAGCCTACGACTAGCGGGAGGTAGGAGAGGACACACAGATACGCAGTATTTT.